This T cell receptor (beta chain) was captured in a study of blood T cell repertoires in COVID-19. The overall study: Acute-phase and convalescent COVID-19 samples originated in the United States, Italy and Spain. Sources were T cells, B-cell-depleted T cells, or PBMCs; the material itself was cDNA or gDNA.

The germline V and J ends were trimmed by 3 bases and 4 bases, with 9 bases remaining between them. Germline V gives CDR1 MNHNS, CDR2 SASEGT. This CDR3 has 13 residues. Original analysis: Reference gene primers were amplified, and this amplification served to estimate nucleated cell counts. Data came from immunoSEQ multiplex PCR; TCRdb stores just in-frame clones and leaves some out. V, J and clone size are those of that table, while D and trimming were read from the DNA. The sample holds 250,000 to 300,000 clones, 75% to 90% seen once. The sequenced sample consisted of peripheral blood. This clonotype was sampled from a woman aged 50 to 60 who had recovered from COVID-19. The J gene is TRBJ1-2, the V gene TRBV6-1, with D possibly being TRBD1 (6 bases). The CDR3 DNA reads TGTGCCAGCAGTGAGGACAGTCGCTATGGCTACACCTTC. Its translation: CASSEDSRYGYTF.